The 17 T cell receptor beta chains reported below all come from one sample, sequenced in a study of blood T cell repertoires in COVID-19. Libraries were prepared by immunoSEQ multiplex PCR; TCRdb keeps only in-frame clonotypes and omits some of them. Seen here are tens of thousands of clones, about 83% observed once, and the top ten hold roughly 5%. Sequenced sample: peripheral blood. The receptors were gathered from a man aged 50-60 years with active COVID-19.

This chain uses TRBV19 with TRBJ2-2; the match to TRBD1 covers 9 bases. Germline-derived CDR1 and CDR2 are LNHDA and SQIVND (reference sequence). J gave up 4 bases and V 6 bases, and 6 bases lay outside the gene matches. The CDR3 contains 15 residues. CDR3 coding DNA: TGTGCCAGTAGGATACAGGGGGCAAGCACCGGGGAGCTGTTTTTT. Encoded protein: CASRIQGASTGELFF. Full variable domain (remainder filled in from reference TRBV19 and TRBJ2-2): DGGITQSPKYLFRKEGQNVTLSCEQNLNHDAMYWYRQDPGQGLRLIYYSQIVNDFQKGDIAEGYSVSREKKESFPLTVTSAQKNPTAFYLCASRIQGASTGELFFGEGSRLTVL.

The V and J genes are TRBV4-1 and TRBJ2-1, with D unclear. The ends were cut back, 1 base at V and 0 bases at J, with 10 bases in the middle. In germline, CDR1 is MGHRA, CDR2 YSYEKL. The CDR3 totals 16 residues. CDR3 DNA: TGCGCCAGCAGCCAAGGTAGATCGGTCTCCTACAATGAGCAGTTCTTC. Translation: CASSQGRSVSYNEQFF.

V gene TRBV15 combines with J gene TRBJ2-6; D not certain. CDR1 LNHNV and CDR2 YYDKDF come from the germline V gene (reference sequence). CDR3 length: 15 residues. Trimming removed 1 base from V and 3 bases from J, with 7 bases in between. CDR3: CATSRVADGANVLTF. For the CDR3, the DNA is TGTGCCACCAGCAGAGTGGCGGATGGGGCCAACGTCCTGACTTTC.

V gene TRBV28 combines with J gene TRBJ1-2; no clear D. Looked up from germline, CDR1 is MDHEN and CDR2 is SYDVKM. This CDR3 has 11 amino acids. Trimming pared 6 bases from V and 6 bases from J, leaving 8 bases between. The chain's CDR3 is CASRSGDGYTF. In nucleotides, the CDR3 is TGTGCCAGCAGGTCAGGTGATGGCTACACCTTC.

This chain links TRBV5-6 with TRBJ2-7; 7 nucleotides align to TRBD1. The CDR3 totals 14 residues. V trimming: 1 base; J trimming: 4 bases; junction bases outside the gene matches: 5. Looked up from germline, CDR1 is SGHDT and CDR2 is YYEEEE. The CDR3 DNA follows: TGTGCCAGCAGCTTGATGGGACAGACTTACGAGCAGTACTTC. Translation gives CASSLMGQTYEQYF. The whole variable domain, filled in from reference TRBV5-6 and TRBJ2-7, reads DAGVTQSPTHLIKTRGQQVTLRCSPKSGHDTVSWYQQALGQGPQFIFQYYEEEERQRGNFPDRFSGHQFPNYSSELNVNALLLGDSALYLCASSLMGQTYEQYFGPGTRLTVT.

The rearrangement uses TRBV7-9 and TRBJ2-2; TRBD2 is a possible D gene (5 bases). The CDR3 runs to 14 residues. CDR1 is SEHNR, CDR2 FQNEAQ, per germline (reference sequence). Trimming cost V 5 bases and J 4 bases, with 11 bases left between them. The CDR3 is CASSPGLSTGELFF. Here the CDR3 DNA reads TGTGCCAGCAGCCCCGGACTCAGCACCGGGGAGCTGTTTTTT.

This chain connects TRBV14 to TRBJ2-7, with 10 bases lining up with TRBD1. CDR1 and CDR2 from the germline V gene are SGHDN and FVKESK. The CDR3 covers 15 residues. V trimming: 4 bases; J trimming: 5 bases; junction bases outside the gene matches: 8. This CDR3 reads CASSRVGQGVNEQYF. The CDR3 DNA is TGTGCCAGCAGCCGGGTTGGACAGGGGGTAAACGAGCAGTACTTC.

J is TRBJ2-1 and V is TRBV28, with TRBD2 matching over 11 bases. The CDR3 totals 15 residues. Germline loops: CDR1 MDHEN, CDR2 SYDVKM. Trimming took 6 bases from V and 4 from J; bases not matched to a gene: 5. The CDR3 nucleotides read TGTGCCAGCAGAACCGGACTAGCGGGTTACAATGAGCAGTTCTTC. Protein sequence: CASRTGLAGYNEQFF.

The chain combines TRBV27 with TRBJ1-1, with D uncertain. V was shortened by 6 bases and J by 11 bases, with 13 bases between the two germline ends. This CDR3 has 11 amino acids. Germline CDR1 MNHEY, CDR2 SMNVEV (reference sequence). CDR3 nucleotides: TGTGCCAGCAGGAAAGAGGGTGGTGCTTTCTTT. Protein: CASRKEGGAFF.

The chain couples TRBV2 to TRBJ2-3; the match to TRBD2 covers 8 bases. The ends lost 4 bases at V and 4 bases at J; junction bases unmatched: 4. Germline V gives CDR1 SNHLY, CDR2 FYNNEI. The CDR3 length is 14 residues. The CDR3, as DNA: TGTGCCAGCAGTGTTAGCGGGGCCCCAGATACGCAGTATTTT. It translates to CASSVSGAPDTQYF.

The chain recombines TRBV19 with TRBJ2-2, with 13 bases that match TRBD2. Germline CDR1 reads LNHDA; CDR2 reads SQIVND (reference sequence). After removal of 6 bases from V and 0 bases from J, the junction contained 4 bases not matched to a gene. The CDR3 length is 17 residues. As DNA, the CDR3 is TGTGCCAGTAGGCCGGGACTAGCGGGATCGAACACCGGGGAGCTGTTTTTT. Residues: CASRPGLAGSNTGELFF.

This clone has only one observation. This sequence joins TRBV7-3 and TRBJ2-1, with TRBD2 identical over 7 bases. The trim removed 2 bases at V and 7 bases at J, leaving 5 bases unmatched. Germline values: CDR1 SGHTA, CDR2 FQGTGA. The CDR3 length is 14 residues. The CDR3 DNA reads TGTGCCAGCAGCTTAGCGGGAGAATGGAATGAGCAGTTCTTC. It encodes CASSLAGEWNEQFF.

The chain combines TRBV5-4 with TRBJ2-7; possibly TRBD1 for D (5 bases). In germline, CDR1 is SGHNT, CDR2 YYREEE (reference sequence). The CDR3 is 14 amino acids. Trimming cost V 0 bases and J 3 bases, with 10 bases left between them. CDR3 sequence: CASSLEHQGYEQYF. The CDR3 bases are TGTGCCAGCAGCTTGGAGCACCAGGGCTACGAGCAGTACTTC.

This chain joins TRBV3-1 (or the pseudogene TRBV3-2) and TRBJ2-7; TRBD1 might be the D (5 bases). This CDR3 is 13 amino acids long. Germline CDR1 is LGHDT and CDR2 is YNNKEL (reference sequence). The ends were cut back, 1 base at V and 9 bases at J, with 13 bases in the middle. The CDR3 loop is CASSQGDQGRQYF. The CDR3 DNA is TGTGCCAGCAGCCAAGGGGATCAGGGTAGGCAGTACTTC.

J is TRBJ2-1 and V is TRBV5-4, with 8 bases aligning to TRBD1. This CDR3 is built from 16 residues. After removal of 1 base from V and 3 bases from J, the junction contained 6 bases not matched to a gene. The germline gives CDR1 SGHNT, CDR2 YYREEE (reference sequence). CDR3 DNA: TGTGCCAGCAGCTTGAGAGGGGACAGGAGCTACAATGAGCAGTTCTTC. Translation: CASSLRGDRSYNEQFF.

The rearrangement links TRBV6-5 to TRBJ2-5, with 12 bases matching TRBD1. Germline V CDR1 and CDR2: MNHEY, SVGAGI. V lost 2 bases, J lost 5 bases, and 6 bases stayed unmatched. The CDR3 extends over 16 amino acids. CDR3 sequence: CASSYGGQGAGETQYF. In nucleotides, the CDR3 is TGTGCCAGCAGTTACGGGGGACAGGGGGCCGGGGAGACCCAGTACTTC.

CDR3 sequence: CASSLVSLEQPQHF. DNA of the CDR3: TGTGCCAGCAGCCTAGTAAGCCTAGAGCAGCCCCAGCATTTT. The V call is TRBV5-5, the J call TRBJ1-5; D unclear. Germline CDR1 SGHKS, CDR2 YYEKEE (reference sequence). The V gene lost 4 bases and the J gene lost 7 bases, with 15 bases spanning the gap. The CDR3 contains 14 residues.